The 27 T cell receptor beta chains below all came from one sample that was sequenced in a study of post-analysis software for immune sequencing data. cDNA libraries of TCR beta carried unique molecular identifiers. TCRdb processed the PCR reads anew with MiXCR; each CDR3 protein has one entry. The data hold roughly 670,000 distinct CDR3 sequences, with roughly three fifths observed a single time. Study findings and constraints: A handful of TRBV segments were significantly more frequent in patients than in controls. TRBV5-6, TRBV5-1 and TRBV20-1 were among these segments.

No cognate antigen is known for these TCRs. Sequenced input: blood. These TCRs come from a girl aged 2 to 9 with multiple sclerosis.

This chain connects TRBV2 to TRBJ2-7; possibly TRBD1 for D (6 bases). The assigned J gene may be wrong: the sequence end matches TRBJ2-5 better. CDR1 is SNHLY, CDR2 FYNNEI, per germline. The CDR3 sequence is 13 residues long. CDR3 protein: CASRTDLQETQYF. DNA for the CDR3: TGTGCCAGCCGGACAGACCTCCAAGAGACCCAGTACTTC.

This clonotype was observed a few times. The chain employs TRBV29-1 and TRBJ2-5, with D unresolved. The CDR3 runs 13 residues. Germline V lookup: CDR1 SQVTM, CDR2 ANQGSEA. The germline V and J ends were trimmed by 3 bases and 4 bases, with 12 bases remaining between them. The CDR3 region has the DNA TGCAGCGTTGATTTTTTGGTGGGAGAGACCCAGTACTTC. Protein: CSVDFLVGETQYF. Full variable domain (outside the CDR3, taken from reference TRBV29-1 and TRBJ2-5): SAVISQKPSRDICQRGTSLTIQCQVDSQVTMMFWYRQQPGQSLTLIATANQGSEATYESGFVIDKFPISRPNLTFSTLTVSNMSPEDSSIYLCSVDFLVGETQYFGPGTRLLVL.

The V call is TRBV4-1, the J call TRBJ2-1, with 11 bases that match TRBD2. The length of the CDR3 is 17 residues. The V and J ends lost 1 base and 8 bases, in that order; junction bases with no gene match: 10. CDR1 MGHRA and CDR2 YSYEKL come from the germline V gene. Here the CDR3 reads CASSQAIGTSGLDEQFF. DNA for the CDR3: TGCGCCAGCAGCCAAGCGATTGGGACTAGCGGTTTGGATGAGCAGTTCTTC.

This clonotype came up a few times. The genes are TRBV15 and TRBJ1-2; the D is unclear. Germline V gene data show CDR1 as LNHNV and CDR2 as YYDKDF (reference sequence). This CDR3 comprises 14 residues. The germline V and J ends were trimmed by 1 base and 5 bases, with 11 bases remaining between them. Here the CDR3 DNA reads TGTGCCACCAGCAGAGCTCGGCCGATTTATGGCTACACCTTC. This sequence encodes CATSRARPIYGYTF.

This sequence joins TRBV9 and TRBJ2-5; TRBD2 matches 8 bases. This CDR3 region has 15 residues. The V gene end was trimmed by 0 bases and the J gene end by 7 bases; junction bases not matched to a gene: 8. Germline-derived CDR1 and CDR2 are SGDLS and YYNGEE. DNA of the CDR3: TGTGCCAGCAGCGTAGAGGTAGCGGGAAGGGGGACCCAGTACTTC. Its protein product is CASSVEVAGRGTQYF.

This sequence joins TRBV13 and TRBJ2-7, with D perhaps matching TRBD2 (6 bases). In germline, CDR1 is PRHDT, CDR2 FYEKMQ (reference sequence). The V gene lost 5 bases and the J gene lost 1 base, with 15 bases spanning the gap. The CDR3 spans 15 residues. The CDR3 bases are TGTGCCAGCAGCCCCGGCGGGGCAAGGTCCTACGAGCAGTACTTC. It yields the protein CASSPGGARSYEQYF.

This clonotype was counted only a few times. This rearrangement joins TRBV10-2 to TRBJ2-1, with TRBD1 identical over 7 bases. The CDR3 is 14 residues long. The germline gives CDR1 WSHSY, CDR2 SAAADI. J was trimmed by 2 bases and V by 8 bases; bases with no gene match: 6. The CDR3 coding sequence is TGCGCCAGCGGACAGACAGGGACCTACAATGAGCAGTTCTTC. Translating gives CASGQTGTYNEQFF.

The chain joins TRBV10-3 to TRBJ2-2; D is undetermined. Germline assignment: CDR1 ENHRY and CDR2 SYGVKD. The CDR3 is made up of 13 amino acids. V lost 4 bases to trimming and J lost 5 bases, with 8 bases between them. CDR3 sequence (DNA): TGTGCCATCAGTGGGGGTTCGACCGGGGAGCTGTTTTTT. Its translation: CAISGGSTGELFF.

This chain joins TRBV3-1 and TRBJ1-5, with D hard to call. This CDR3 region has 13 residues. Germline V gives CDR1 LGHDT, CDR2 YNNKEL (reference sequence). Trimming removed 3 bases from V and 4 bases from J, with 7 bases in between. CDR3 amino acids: CASSHFSNQPQHF. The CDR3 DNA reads TGTGCCAGCAGCCACTTTTCAAATCAGCCCCAGCATTTT. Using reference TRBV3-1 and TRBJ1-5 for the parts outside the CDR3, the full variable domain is DTAVSQTPKYLVTQMGNDKSIKCEQNLGHDTMYWYKQDSKKFLKIMFSYNNKELIINETVPNRFSPKSPDKAHLNLHINSLELGDSAVYFCASSHFSNQPQHFGDGTRLSIL.

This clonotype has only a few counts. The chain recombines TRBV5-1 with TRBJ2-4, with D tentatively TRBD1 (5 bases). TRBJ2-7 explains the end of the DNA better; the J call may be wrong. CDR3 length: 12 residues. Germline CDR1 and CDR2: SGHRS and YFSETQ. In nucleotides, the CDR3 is TGCGCCAGCAGCCACAGGAGCTCCGAGCAGTACTTC. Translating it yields CASSHRSSEQYF.

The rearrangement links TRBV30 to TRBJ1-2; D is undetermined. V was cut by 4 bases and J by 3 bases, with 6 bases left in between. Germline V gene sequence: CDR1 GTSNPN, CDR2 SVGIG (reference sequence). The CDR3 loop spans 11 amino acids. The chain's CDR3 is CAWKSDYGYTF. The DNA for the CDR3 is TGTGCCTGGAAGAGTGACTATGGCTACACCTTC.

DNA of the CDR3: TGTGCCAGCAGTTCCCGACAGGGGAGAGCCAAAAACATTCAGTACTTC. It encodes CASSSRQGRAKNIQYF. The chain is built from TRBV28 and TRBJ2-4; 8 bases fit TRBD1. CDR1 and CDR2 from the germline V gene are MDHEN and SYDVKM. The CDR3 spans 16 residues. The V gene end was trimmed by 4 bases and the J gene end by 0 bases; junction bases not matched to a gene: 5.

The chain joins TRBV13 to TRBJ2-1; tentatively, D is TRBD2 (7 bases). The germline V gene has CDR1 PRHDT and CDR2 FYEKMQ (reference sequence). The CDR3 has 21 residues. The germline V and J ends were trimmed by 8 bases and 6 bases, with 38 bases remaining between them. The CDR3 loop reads CASASPLNAAAGEGGGNEQFF. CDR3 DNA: TGTGCCAGCGCGAGCCCCCTCAACGCGGCGGCGGGAGAGGGGGGGGGCAATGAGCAGTTCTTC.

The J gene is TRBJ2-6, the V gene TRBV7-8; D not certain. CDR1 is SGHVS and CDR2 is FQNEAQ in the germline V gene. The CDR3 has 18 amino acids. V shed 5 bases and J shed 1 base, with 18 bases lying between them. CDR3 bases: TGTGCCAGCAGCCCTTCTCGCCTCTCTACTTCTGGGGCCAACGTCCTGACTTTC. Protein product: CASSPSRLSTSGANVLTF.

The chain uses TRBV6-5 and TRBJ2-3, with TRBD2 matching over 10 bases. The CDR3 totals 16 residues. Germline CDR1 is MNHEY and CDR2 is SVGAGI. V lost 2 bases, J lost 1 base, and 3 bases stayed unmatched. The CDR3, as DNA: TGTGCCAGCAGTTACCTAGCGGGAGATGGCACAGATACGCAGTATTTT. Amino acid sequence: CASSYLAGDGTDTQYF.

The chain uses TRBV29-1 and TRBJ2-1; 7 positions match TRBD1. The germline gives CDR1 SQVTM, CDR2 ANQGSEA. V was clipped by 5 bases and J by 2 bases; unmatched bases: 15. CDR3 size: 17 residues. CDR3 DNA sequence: TGCAGCGTTTCCGGACAGGTGGCTTCAATCGCCTACAATGAGCAGTTCTTC. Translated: CSVSGQVASIAYNEQFF.

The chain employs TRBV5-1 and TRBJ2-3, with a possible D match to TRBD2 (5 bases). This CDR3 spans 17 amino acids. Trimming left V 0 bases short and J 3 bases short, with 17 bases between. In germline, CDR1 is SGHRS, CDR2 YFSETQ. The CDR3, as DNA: TGCGCCAGCAGCTTGGGTTATCGAGGGAGTAGGACAGATACGCAGTATTTT. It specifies CASSLGYRGSRTDTQYF.

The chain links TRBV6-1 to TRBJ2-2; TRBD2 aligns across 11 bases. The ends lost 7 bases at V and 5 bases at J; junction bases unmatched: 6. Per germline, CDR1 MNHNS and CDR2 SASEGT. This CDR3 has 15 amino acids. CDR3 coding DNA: TGTGCCAGCAACCCGACTAGCGGGATAACCGGGGAGCTGTTTTTT. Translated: CASNPTSGITGELFF.

CDR3 DNA sequence: TGTGCCACTAAAGGGGCAGGGGCGAACGGGGAGCTGTTTTTT. This translates into CATKGAGANGELFF. This rearrangement joins TRBV15 to TRBJ2-2; perhaps TRBD1 as D (6 bases). This CDR3 is 14 amino acids long. The germline V gene has CDR1 LNHNV and CDR2 YYDKDF (reference sequence). Trimming took off 9 bases at V and 7 bases at J, with 18 bases between the two ends.

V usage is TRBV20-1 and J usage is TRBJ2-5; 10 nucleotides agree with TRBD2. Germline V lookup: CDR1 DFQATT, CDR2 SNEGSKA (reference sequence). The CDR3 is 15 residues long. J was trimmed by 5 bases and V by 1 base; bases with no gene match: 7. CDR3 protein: CSARALAGVSETQYF. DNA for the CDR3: TGCAGTGCTAGAGCCCTAGCGGGAGTCTCGGAGACCCAGTACTTC.

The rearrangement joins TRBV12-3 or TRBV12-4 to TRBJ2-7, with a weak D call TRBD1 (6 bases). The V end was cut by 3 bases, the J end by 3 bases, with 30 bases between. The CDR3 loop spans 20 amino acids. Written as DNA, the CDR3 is TGTGCCAGCAGTTTGAGGTGGGGGCAGGACCGATTACGGGTGGGCTACGAGCAGTACTTC. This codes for CASSLRWGQDRLRVGYEQYF.

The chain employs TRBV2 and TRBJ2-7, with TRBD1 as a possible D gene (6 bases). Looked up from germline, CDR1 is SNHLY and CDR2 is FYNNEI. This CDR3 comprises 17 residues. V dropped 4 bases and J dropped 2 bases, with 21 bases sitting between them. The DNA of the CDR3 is TGTGCCAGCAGTGCGGGCCTTTACAGGGTGGGGACCTACGAGCAGTACTTC. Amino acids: CASSAGLYRVGTYEQYF.

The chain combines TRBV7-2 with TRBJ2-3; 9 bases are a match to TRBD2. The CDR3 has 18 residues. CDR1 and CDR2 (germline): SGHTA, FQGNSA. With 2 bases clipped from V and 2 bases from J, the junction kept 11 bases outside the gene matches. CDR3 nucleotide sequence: TGTGCCAGCAGCTTATTGTCTAGCGGGGCCCCTCTCACAGATACGCAGTATTTT. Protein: CASSLLSSGAPLTDTQYF.

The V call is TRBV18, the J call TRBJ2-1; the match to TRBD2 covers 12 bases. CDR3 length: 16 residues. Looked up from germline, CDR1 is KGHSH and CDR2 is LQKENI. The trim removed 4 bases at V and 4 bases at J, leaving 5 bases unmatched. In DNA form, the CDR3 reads TGTGCCAGCTCACTGACTAGCGGGAGTCTATACAATGAGCAGTTCTTC. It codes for CASSLTSGSLYNEQFF. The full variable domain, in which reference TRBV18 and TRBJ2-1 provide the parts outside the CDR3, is NAGVMQNPRHLVRRRGQEARLRCSPMKGHSHVYWYRQLPEEGLKFMVYLQKENIIDESGMPKERFSAEFPKEGPSILRIQQVVRGDSAAYFCASSLTSGSLYNEQFFGPGTRLTVL.

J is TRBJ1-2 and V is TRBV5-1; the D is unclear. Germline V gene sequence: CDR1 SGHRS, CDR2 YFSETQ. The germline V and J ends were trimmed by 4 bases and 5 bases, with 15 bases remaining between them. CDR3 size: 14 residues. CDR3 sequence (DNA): TGCGCCAGCAGCGACCCTACGAGCCCTTATGGCTACACCTTC. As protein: CASSDPTSPYGYTF.

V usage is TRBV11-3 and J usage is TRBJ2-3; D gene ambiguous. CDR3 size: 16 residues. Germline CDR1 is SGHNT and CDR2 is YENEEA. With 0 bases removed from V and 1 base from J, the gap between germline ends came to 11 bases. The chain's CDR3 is CASSLDDWRGTDTQYF. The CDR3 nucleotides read TGTGCCAGCAGCTTAGACGACTGGCGTGGCACAGATACGCAGTATTTT.

CDR3 nucleotide sequence: TGCGCCAGCAGCCAAGATCTGATCACCGGGGAGCTGTTTTTT. Residues: CASSQDLITGELFF. V is TRBV4-3 and J is TRBJ2-2, with no clear D. The CDR3 loop spans 14 amino acids. V lost 0 bases to trimming and J lost 4 bases, with 6 bases between them. CDR1 is LGHNA, CDR2 YSLEER, per germline.